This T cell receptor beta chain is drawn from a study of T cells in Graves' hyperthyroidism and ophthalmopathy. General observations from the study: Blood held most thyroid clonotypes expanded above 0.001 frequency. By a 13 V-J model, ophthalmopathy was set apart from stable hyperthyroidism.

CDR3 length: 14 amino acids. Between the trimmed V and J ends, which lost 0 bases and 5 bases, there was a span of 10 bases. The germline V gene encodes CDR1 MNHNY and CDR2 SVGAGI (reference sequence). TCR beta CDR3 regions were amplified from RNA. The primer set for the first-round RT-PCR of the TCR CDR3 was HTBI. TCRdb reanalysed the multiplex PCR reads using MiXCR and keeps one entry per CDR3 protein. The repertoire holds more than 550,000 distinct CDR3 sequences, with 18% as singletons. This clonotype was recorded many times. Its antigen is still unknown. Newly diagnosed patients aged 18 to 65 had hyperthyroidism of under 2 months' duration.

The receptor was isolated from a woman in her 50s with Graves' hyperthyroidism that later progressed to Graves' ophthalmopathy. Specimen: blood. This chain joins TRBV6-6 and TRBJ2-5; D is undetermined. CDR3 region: CASSYSSQPETQYF. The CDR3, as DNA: TGTGCCAGCAGTTACTCGTCCCAGCCTGAGACCCAGTACTTC.